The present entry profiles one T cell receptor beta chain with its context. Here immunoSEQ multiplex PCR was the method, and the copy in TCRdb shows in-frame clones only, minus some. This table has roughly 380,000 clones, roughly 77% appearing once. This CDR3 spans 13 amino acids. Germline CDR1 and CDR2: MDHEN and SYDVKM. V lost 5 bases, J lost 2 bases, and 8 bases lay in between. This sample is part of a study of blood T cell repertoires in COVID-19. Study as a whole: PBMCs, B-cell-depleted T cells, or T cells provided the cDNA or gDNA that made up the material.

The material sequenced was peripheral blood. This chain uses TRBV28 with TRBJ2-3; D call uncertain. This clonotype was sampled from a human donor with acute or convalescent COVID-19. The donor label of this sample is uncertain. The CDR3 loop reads CASSPYFTDTQYF. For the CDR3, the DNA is TGTGCCAGCAGTCCTTATTTCACAGATACGCAGTATTTT.